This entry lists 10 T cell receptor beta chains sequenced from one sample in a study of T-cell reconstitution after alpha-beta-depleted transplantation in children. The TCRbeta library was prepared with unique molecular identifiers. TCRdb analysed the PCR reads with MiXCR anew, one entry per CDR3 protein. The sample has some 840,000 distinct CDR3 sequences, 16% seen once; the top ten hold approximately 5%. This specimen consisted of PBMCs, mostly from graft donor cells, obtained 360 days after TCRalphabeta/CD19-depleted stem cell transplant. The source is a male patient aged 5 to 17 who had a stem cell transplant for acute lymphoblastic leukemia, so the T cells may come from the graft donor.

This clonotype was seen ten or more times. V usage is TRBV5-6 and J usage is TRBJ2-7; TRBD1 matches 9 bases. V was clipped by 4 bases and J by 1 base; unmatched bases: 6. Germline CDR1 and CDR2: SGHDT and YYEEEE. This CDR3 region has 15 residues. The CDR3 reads CASSRDRVLSYEQYF. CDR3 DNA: TGTGCCAGCAGCCGGGACAGGGTCCTTTCCTACGAGCAGTACTTC.

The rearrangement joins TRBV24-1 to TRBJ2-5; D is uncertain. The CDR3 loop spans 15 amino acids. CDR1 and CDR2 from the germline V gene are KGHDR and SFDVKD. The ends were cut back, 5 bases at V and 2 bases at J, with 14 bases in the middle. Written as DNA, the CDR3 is TGTGCCACCAGTGCGGTGACAAGGAGACAAGAGACCCAGTACTTC. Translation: CATSAVTRRQETQYF.

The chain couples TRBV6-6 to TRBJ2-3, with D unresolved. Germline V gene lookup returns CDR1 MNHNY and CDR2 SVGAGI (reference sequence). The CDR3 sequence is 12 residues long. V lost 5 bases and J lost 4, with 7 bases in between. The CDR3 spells CASSEVADTQYF. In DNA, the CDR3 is TGTGCCAGCAGTGAGGTTGCAGATACGCAGTATTTT.

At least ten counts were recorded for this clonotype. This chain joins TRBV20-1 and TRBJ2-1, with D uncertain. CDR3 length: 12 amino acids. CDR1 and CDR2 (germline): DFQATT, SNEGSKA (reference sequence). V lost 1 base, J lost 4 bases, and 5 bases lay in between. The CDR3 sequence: CSARGLYNEQFF. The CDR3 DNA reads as TGCAGTGCTAGAGGGCTTTACAATGAGCAGTTCTTC.

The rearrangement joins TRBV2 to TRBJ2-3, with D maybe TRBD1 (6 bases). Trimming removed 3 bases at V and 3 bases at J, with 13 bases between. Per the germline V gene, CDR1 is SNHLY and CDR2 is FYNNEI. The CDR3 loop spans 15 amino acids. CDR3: CASSDQGQSTDTQYF. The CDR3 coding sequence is TGTGCCAGCAGTGACCAGGGGCAGAGTACAGATACGCAGTATTTT.

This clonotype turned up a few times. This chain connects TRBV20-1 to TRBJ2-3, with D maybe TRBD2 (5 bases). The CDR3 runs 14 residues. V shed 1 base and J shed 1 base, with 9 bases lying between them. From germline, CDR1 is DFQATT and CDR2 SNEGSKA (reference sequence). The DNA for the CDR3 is TGCAGTGCTAGAGTGAGGGCCGGCACAGATACGCAGTATTTT. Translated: CSARVRAGTDTQYF.

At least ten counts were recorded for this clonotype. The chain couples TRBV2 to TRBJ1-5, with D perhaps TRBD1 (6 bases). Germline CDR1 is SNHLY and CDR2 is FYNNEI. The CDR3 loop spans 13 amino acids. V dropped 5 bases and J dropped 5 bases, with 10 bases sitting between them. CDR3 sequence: CASSTRGDQPQHF. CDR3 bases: TGTGCCAGCAGTACGAGGGGGGATCAGCCCCAGCATTTT.

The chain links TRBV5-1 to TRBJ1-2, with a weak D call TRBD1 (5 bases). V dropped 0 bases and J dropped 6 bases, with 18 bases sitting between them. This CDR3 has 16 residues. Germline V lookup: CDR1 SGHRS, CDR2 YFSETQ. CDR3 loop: CASSLVGPGPGDGYTF. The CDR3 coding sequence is TGCGCCAGCAGCTTGGTCGGCCCGGGGCCGGGGGATGGCTACACCTTC. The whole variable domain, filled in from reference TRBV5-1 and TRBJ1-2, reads KAGVTQTPRYLIKTRGQQVTLSCSPISGHRSVSWYQQTPGQGLQFLFEYFSETQRNKGNFPGRFSGRQFSNSRSEMNVSTLELGDSALYLCASSLVGPGPGDGYTFGSGTRLTVV.

The CDR3 DNA reads TGTGCCAGGCGACAGGGTGGCGAGCAGTACTTC. The encoded protein is CARRQGGEQYF. V gene TRBV2 combines with J gene TRBJ2-7, with 7 bases identical to TRBD1. Germline V lookup: CDR1 SNHLY, CDR2 FYNNEI. With V trimmed by 9 bases and J by 6 bases, 5 bases remained unmatched. The CDR3 totals 11 residues.

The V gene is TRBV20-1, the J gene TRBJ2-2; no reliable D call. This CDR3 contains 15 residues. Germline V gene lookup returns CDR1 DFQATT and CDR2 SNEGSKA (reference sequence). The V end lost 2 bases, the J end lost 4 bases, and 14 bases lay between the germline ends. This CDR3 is CSARSLGFGTGELFF. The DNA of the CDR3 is TGCAGTGCTAGAAGCTTAGGGTTCGGCACCGGGGAGCTGTTTTTT.